Shown below are 29 T cell receptor beta chains from a single sample sequenced in a study of regulatory T cells in long-lasting Graves disease. Library construction for TCR beta used iRepertoire HTBI primers and Arm-PCR of CDR3 regions. TCRdb independently ran MiXCR on the multiplex PCR reads; one entry per CDR3 protein. Of approximately 390,000 distinct CDR3 sequences in the sample, around 15% were seen once. The time point is: newly diagnosed GD, antithyroid drugs for less than 3 months. RNA isolated from PBMCs was used to make the TCR library. These data also featured in a second study, about T cells in Graves' hyperthyroidism and ophthalmopathy.

The sequences come from peripheral blood mononuclear cells (PBMCs), collected at new diagnosis, from a patient treated with antithyroid drugs. All receptors derive from a young woman with Graves disease.

In its sample, this clonotype was seen many times. The genes are TRBV5-1 and TRBJ2-7; possibly TRBD1 for D (5 bases). V lost 0 bases and J 3 bases, leaving 13 bases between the germline ends. Looked up from germline, CDR1 is SGHRS and CDR2 is YFSETQ. This CDR3 contains 15 residues. The CDR3 is CASSLGRAHLYEQYF. The CDR3 nucleotides are TGCGCCAGCAGCTTGGGCAGGGCCCACCTCTACGAGCAGTACTTC.

At least ten counts were recorded for this clonotype. The chain links TRBV18 to TRBJ1-3; 9 nucleotides line up with TRBD1. J was trimmed by 4 bases and V by 3 bases; bases with no gene match: 1. The CDR3 is 14 amino acids. Germline V gene data show CDR1 as KGHSH and CDR2 as LQKENI. The CDR3 reads CASSPGQGGNTIYF. CDR3 nucleotides: TGTGCCAGCTCACCGGGACAGGGAGGAAACACCATATATTTT.

Many counts were recorded for this clonotype. The V call is TRBV28, the J call TRBJ2-1, with TRBD2 matching over 8 bases. This CDR3 has 16 residues. With 6 bases clipped from V and 8 bases from J, the junction kept 15 bases outside the gene matches. Germline assignment: CDR1 MDHEN and CDR2 SYDVKM. CDR3: CASSSRTSHSVDEQFF. The CDR3 DNA sequence: TGTGCCAGCAGCTCCCGGACTAGCCACAGTGTCGATGAGCAGTTCTTC.

A note on this clonotype: A much more abundant neighbour one base away suggests this may be a read error. The chain employs TRBV30 and TRBJ2-1; D not certain. The CDR3 covers 14 residues. Germline values: CDR1 GTSNPN, CDR2 SVGIG (reference sequence). The CDR3 DNA follows: TGTGCCTGGAGTTTTACCCGAAACTACAATGAGCAGTCCTTC. Amino acid sequence: CAWSFTRNYNEQSF.

The chain is built from TRBV18 and TRBJ1-1, with D hard to call. The CDR3 has 14 residues. Germline loops: CDR1 KGHSH, CDR2 LQKENI. V shed 1 base and J shed 3 bases, with 9 bases lying between them. CDR3 in amino acids: CASSPQGTDTEAFF. CDR3 sequence (DNA): TGTGCCAGCTCACCACAGGGTACGGACACTGAAGCTTTCTTT.

At least ten counts were recorded for this clonotype. The chain employs TRBV5-1 and TRBJ2-3; 13 bases are shared with TRBD2. V shed 0 bases, J shed 5 bases, and the junction held 6 bases outside the gene matches. The CDR3 extends over 17 amino acids. The V gene's germline CDR1 is SGHRS and CDR2 YFSETQ. The CDR3 protein is CASSLAATSGGGDTQYF. The CDR3 bases are TGCGCCAGCAGCTTGGCCGCTACTAGCGGGGGGGGAGATACGCAGTATTTT.

This clonotype was found many times. V is TRBV6-2 or TRBV6-3 and J is TRBJ2-3; 10 nucleotides agree with TRBD2. Germline CDR1 MNHEY, CDR2 SVGEGT. The CDR3 has 13 amino acids. Trimming took 5 bases from V and 4 from J; bases not matched to a gene: 0. The CDR3 here is CASSTSGADTQYF. In DNA form, the CDR3 reads TGTGCCAGCAGTACTAGCGGGGCAGATACGCAGTATTTT.

This clonotype was counted ten times or more. This chain joins TRBV12-3 or TRBV12-4 and TRBJ2-7, with 7 positions matching TRBD1. J lost 4 bases, V lost 5 bases, and 11 bases had no gene match. The CDR3 totals 15 residues. The CDR3, as DNA: TGTGCCAGCAGTCCACGGGACAGCCTGGGGTACGAGCAGTACTTC. It encodes CASSPRDSLGYEQYF.

This clonotype was seen ten or more times. The chain uses TRBV11-2 and TRBJ2-3; tentatively, D is TRBD1 or TRBD2 (6 bases each). Trimming removed 0 bases from V and 2 bases from J, with 9 bases in between. This CDR3 is 15 amino acids long. In germline, CDR1 is SGHAT, CDR2 FQNNGV. CDR3 DNA sequence: TGTGCCAGCAGCTTAGAGGGGGGCAACACAGATACGCAGTATTTT. Its translation is CASSLEGGNTDTQYF.

The chain is built from TRBV3-1 and TRBJ2-1; D is tentatively TRBD1 or TRBD2 (5 bases each). V shed 1 base and J shed 7 bases, with 14 bases lying between them. The CDR3 spans 15 residues. Germline lookup yields CDR1 LGHDT and CDR2 YNNKEL (reference sequence). CDR3 sequence (DNA): TGTGCCAGCAGCCAAGCGGGACCGAAGCAGAATGAGCAGTTCTTC. Translation: CASSQAGPKQNEQFF.

The CDR3 here is CASRAGTYSNQPQHF. The CDR3 DNA sequence: TGTGCCAGCAGGGCGGGAACTTATAGCAATCAGCCCCAGCATTTT. The J gene is TRBJ1-5, the V gene TRBV12-3 or TRBV12-4; no clear D gene. Trimming took off 6 bases at V and 0 bases at J, with 12 bases between the two ends. This CDR3 is 15 amino acids long.

At least ten counts were recorded for this clonotype. This chain uses TRBV12-3 or TRBV12-4 with TRBJ1-6; TRBD1 aligns across 7 bases. The CDR3 is made up of 14 amino acids. Losses at the gene ends were 7 bases for V and 5 bases for J; bases not matched to a gene: 5. The CDR3 bases are TGTGCCAGCACCGCTACAGGGGATAATTCACCCCTCCACTTT. This encodes CASTATGDNSPLHF.

The V gene is TRBV20-1, the J gene TRBJ1-2, with TRBD1 as a possible D gene (5 bases). V lost 6 bases and J 4 bases, leaving 15 bases between the germline ends. Germline assignment: CDR1 DFQATT and CDR2 SNEGSKA (reference sequence). CDR3 length: 13 amino acids. The CDR3 DNA reads TGCAGTGCCAGCCGCCAGGGAGGCTATGGCTACACCTTC. It codes for CSASRQGGYGYTF.

In this sample, this clonotype turned up a few times. The chain combines TRBV5-4 with TRBJ2-3; 14 nucleotides match TRBD2. V lost 4 bases to trimming and J lost 1 base; unmatched junction nucleotides: 8. CDR1 is SGHNT, CDR2 YYREEE, per germline (reference sequence). The CDR3 runs to 18 residues. As DNA, the CDR3 is TGTGCCAGCAGCCGACTAGCGGGAGGGGGTTTTGGCACAGATACGCAGTATTTT. This codes for CASSRLAGGGFGTDTQYF.

This clonotype was counted many times. J is TRBJ2-7 and V is TRBV3-1; D perhaps matches TRBD2 (6 bases). Germline V gene data show CDR1 as LGHDT and CDR2 as YNNKEL (reference sequence). V dropped 2 bases and J dropped 2 bases, with 16 bases sitting between them. The CDR3 is made up of 16 amino acids. The DNA of the CDR3 is TGTGCCAGCAGCCAACCGACCGGGAGAACGACCTACGAGCAGTACTTC. Protein product: CASSQPTGRTTYEQYF.

Only a few counts were recorded for this clonotype. V is TRBV6-1 and J is TRBJ2-7; TRBD1 matches 10 bases. V gave up 6 bases and J gave up 0 bases; unmatched junction bases: 5. The CDR3 is made up of 15 amino acids. Germline V gene lookup returns CDR1 MNHNS and CDR2 SASEGT. CDR3 amino acids: CASRMGQGSSYEQYF. DNA for the CDR3: TGTGCCAGCAGAATGGGACAGGGGTCCTCCTACGAGCAGTACTTC.

This clonotype was counted ten times or more. The chain is built from TRBV3-1 and TRBJ1-5; no clear D gene. Looked up from germline, CDR1 is LGHDT and CDR2 is YNNKEL (reference sequence). The CDR3 covers 13 residues. Trimming removed 6 bases at V and 4 bases at J, with 10 bases between. CDR3: CASSRTRNQPQHF. In nucleotides, the CDR3 is TGTGCCAGCAGTCGAACCCGTAATCAGCCCCAGCATTTT.

In this sample, this clonotype turned up many times. The chain links TRBV12-3 or TRBV12-4 to TRBJ2-5, with 13 bases that match TRBD2. This CDR3 spans 19 amino acids. V shed 5 bases and J 4 bases; nucleotides not matched to a gene: 16. CDR3 loop: CASSKYPGLAGTGGETQYF. The CDR3 nucleotides are TGTGCCAGCAGTAAATACCCGGGACTAGCGGGGACGGGAGGAGAGACCCAGTACTTC.

This clonotype was recorded many times. The CDR3 spells CASSSRGPYTDTQYF. The CDR3 DNA sequence: TGTGCCAGCAGCTCCCGGGGGCCCTACACAGATACGCAGTATTTT. This sequence joins TRBV5-5 and TRBJ2-3; D could derive from TRBD1 or TRBD2 (6 bases each). Germline V CDR1 and CDR2: SGHKS, YYEKEE (reference sequence). V lost 3 bases and J lost 2, with 13 bases in between. The CDR3 contains 15 residues.

Turning to this clonotype: This sequence may be a read error, since a much larger clone differs from it by one base. The gene calls are TRBV3-1 and TRBJ1-5; the D is unclear. Germline V gene data show CDR1 as LGHDT and CDR2 as YNNKEL (reference sequence). The CDR3 has 14 amino acids. Trimming removed 3 bases from V and 6 bases from J, with 12 bases in between. The CDR3 coding sequence is TGTGCCAGCAGCCAGACTCCCAGGACTCAGCCCCAGCATTTT. This codes for CASSQTPRTQPQHF.

In its sample, this clonotype was seen many times. The CDR3 nucleotides are TGTGCCAGCAGCCAAGATCCCGGCTCCCTGGCCCATGAGCAGTTCTTC. Protein sequence: CASSQDPGSLAHEQFF. The chain carries TRBV3-1 and TRBJ2-1; D is unresolved. The ends were cut back, 0 bases at V and 8 bases at J, with 17 bases in the middle. Germline CDR1 LGHDT, CDR2 YNNKEL (reference sequence). The CDR3 contains 16 residues.

V is TRBV2 and J is TRBJ1-5; D gene unclear. Germline CDR1 reads SNHLY; CDR2 reads FYNNEI. The CDR3 spans 16 residues. Trimming pared 3 bases from V and 4 bases from J, leaving 16 bases between. The DNA of the CDR3 is TGTGCCAGCAGTGACCTGTTGGTTGGGCGTAATCAGCCCCAGCATTTT. Protein sequence: CASSDLLVGRNQPQHF.

This clonotype appeared many times. This sequence joins TRBV9 and TRBJ2-3, with D possibly TRBD2 on 7 matching bases. The V and J ends lost 1 base and 4 bases respectively, with 10 bases between them. This CDR3 has 14 amino acids. The germline gives CDR1 SGDLS, CDR2 YYNGEE. Written as DNA, the CDR3 is TGTGCCAGCAGCGTAAGAGGGGGGGCAGATACGCAGTATTTT. As protein: CASSVRGGADTQYF.

This chain links TRBV19 with TRBJ2-1, with a weak D call TRBD1 (5 bases). Germline-derived CDR1 and CDR2 are LNHDA and SQIVND (reference sequence). V was clipped by 1 base and J by 1 base, with 11 bases between them. The CDR3 consists of 16 residues. CDR3 sequence: CASSIAGAESYNEQFF. The DNA of the CDR3 is TGTGCCAGTAGTATAGCTGGGGCGGAGTCCTACAATGAGCAGTTCTTC.

The sample holds many counts of this clonotype. V usage is TRBV3-1 and J usage is TRBJ2-7; D is unresolved. CDR1 and CDR2 (germline): LGHDT, YNNKEL (reference sequence). The CDR3 consists of 12 residues. Trimming cost V 2 bases and J 7 bases, with 9 bases left between them. CDR3 region: CASSQRYEEQYF. As DNA, the CDR3 is TGTGCCAGCAGCCAAAGATACGAGGAGCAGTACTTC.

This clonotype was picked up a small number of times. The V and J genes are TRBV5-6 and TRBJ2-1, with 8 bases fitting TRBD2. J was trimmed by 5 bases and V by 4 bases; bases with no gene match: 8. CDR3 length: 15 amino acids. The germline CDR1 and CDR2 sequences are SGHDT and YYEEEE. The CDR3 region has the DNA TGTGCCAGCAGCACCGGGACTAGGTTTGACAATGAGCAGTTCTTC. Encoded protein: CASSTGTRFDNEQFF.

This clonotype was found many times. Mismatch with germline at one junction end may stem from a read error. The V and J genes are TRBV28 and TRBJ1-2, with TRBD1 identical over 8 bases. The CDR3 has 12 residues. Germline V CDR1 and CDR2: MDHEN, SYDVKM. DNA for the CDR3: TGTGCCAACAGTCGACAGGGGTATGGCTACACCTTC. Translated, it gives CANSRQGYGYTF.

A note on this clonotype: A much larger clone differs from this one at a single base, so this may be a read error. J is TRBJ1-5 and V is TRBV3-1; TRBD1 agrees at 7 bases. Germline V gives CDR1 LGHDT, CDR2 YNNKEL (reference sequence). The CDR3 totals 12 residues. CDR3: CASCQGGGPQHF. In DNA form, the CDR3 reads TGTGCCAGCTGCCAAGGGGGCGGGCCCCAGCATTTT.

This clonotype has ten or more counts. V gene TRBV7-4 combines with J gene TRBJ1-5; perhaps TRBD1 as D (6 bases). V shed 5 bases and J shed 9 bases, with 17 bases lying between them. Per germline, CDR1 SGHVT and CDR2 SQSDAQ. The CDR3 is 14 residues long. CDR3 region: CASSRGAGVLPQHF. In DNA, the CDR3 is TGTGCCAGCAGCCGAGGGGCAGGGGTCCTGCCCCAGCATTTT.